The 19 T cell receptor beta chains given below trace back to one sample, sequenced in a study of technical replicates of blood from several donors. Assay used: immunoSEQ multiplex PCR; TCRdb lists only in-frame clones, some missing. The repertoire holds about 62,000 clones, with roughly 91% as singletons. Sequenced material: PBMCs. These receptor sequences come from a human donor in good health. Some clones in this sample may be carry-over from other donors' samples.

This chain uses TRBV9 with TRBJ2-3; 10 nucleotides agree with TRBD2. Germline CDR1 is SGDLS and CDR2 is YYNGEE. The CDR3 is made up of 16 amino acids. J gave up 1 base and V 0 bases, and 2 bases lay outside the gene matches. The CDR3 sequence is CASSVGLAGGTDTQYF. DNA of the CDR3: TGTGCCAGCAGCGTAGGCCTAGCGGGAGGCACAGATACGCAGTATTTT.

The rearrangement joins TRBV7-2 to TRBJ1-4; D is undetermined. Germline CDR1 and CDR2: SGHTA and FQGNSA. The V and J ends lost 1 base and 5 bases respectively, with 8 bases between them. The CDR3 runs to 14 residues. The chain's CDR3 is CASSLGLNNEKLFF. The CDR3 DNA is TGTGCCAGCAGCTTAGGGCTGAACAATGAAAAACTGTTTTTT.

The chain joins TRBV4-3 to TRBJ2-7, with 9 bases matching TRBD2. With 1 base clipped from V and 4 bases from J, the junction kept 5 bases outside the gene matches. Germline V lookup: CDR1 LGHNA, CDR2 YSLEER. The CDR3 runs 15 residues. DNA of the CDR3: TGCGCCAGCAGCCAAGTAGCGGGAGCCCCATACGAGCAGTACTTC. Translating gives CASSQVAGAPYEQYF.

This clone has only a few counts. This chain joins TRBV9 and TRBJ1-1; TRBD1 might be the D (6 bases). Germline loops: CDR1 SGDLS, CDR2 YYNGEE. Trimming took 3 bases from V and 1 from J, leaving 13 bases between them. This CDR3 spans 15 amino acids. In DNA form, the CDR3 reads TGTGCCAGCAGCGAAGGGGGACACTCGAACACTGAAGCTTTCTTT. Residues: CASSEGGHSNTEAFF.

The CDR3 DNA reads as TGTGCCAGCAGCTTAGAGGTGGAGCGGGAGACCCAGTACTTC. This sequence encodes CASSLEVERETQYF. The chain uses TRBV7-9 and TRBJ2-5; tentative D call: TRBD2 (5 bases). The V and J ends lost 1 base and 5 bases respectively, with 11 bases between them. This CDR3 is built from 14 residues. The germline V gene has CDR1 SEHNR and CDR2 FQNEAQ (reference sequence).

This clone has more than one count but fewer than ten. Within the sample, other DNA sequences also encode this same CDR3. This sequence joins TRBV5-1 and TRBJ2-1; TRBD1 agrees at 8 bases. From germline, CDR1 is SGHRS and CDR2 YFSETQ. V lost 1 base and J lost 3; bases outside the gene matches: 0. This CDR3 has 14 amino acids. The CDR3 region is CASSLTGGYNEQFF. The CDR3 DNA reads TGCGCCAGCAGCTTGACAGGGGGCTACAATGAGCAGTTCTTC.

The rearrangement uses TRBV5-1 and TRBJ2-4; 9 bases agree with TRBD2. Germline CDR1 is SGHRS and CDR2 is YFSETQ. V lost 0 bases to trimming and J lost 8 bases; unmatched junction nucleotides: 6. This CDR3 has 15 amino acids. The CDR3 spells CASSLEPSGTYIQYF. In DNA form, the CDR3 reads TGCGCCAGCAGCTTGGAACCTAGCGGGACATACATTCAGTACTTC.

The rearrangement links TRBV2 to TRBJ1-2; TRBD1 aligns across 11 bases. There are 14 residues in the CDR3. Trimming at V came to 5 bases and at J to 7 bases, leaving 6 bases not matched to a gene. Per the germline V gene, CDR1 is SNHLY and CDR2 is FYNNEI. The CDR3 coding sequence is TGTGCCAGCAGTACCGGACAGGGGGCGGGTGGCTACACCTTC. This encodes CASSTGQGAGGYTF.

This clone was seen just once. The chain is built from TRBV6-5 and TRBJ2-5; 7 bases fit TRBD2. V lost 5 bases and J lost 5; bases outside the gene matches: 5. The length of the CDR3 is 13 residues. The V gene's germline CDR1 is MNHEY and CDR2 SVGAGI. The DNA for the CDR3 is TGTGCCAGCAGTCGAATGCGGGGGGAGACCCAGTACTTC. This translates into CASSRMRGETQYF.

The rearrangement links TRBV9 to TRBJ1-2; TRBD1 might be the D (6 bases). Germline CDR1 and CDR2: SGDLS and YYNGEE. Trimming pared 3 bases from V and 8 bases from J, leaving 17 bases between. The CDR3 spans 14 residues. DNA of the CDR3: TGTGCCAGCAGCGCTTTGGGAGGGGGATACGGCTACACCTTC. Protein: CASSALGGGYGYTF.

The rearrangement joins TRBV7-7 to TRBJ1-2; D not resolved. The length of the CDR3 is 11 residues. Germline values: CDR1 SSHAT, CDR2 FNYEAQ (reference sequence). The V end was cut by 4 bases, the J end by 8 bases, with 8 bases between. The CDR3 loop is CASSSEIGYTF. DNA of the CDR3: TGTGCCAGCAGCTCCGAGATCGGCTACACCTTC.

This clone was counted a few times. V usage is TRBV13 and J usage is TRBJ2-7, with 11 bases identical to TRBD2. The CDR3 is 15 amino acids. Germline-derived CDR1 and CDR2 are PRHDT and FYEKMQ (reference sequence). V shed 1 base, J shed 4 bases, and the junction held 3 bases outside the gene matches. The CDR3: CASSLEGTSGYEQYF. The CDR3, as DNA: TGTGCCAGCAGCTTAGAGGGGACTAGCGGATACGAGCAGTACTTC.

The chain couples TRBV10-3 to TRBJ2-5; TRBD2 might be the D (5 bases). This CDR3 spans 12 amino acids. The germline CDR1 and CDR2 sequences are ENHRY and SYGVKD. V was pared by 4 bases and J by 4 bases, with 7 bases between. DNA for the CDR3: TGTGCCATCAGTGCAGGAGGAGAGACCCAGTACTTC. It codes for CAISAGGETQYF.

The chain recombines TRBV11-2 with TRBJ1-1; 8 bases match TRBD1. V trimming: 1 base; J trimming: 1 base; junction bases outside the gene matches: 11. Germline CDR1 is SGHAT and CDR2 is FQNNGV. This CDR3 comprises 18 residues. The CDR3 is CASSLGPAGGAWNTEAFF. DNA of the CDR3: TGTGCCAGCAGCTTAGGCCCGGCAGGGGGCGCTTGGAACACTGAAGCTTTCTTT.

The chain has TRBV7-2 and TRBJ2-7, with 9 bases aligning to TRBD1. Germline CDR1 is SGHTA and CDR2 is FQGNSA. Trimming at V came to 5 bases and at J to 6 bases, leaving 17 bases not matched to a gene. The CDR3 has 17 amino acids. CDR3 residues: CASSPWASTGDRAEQYF. CDR3 nucleotide sequence: TGTGCCAGCAGCCCCTGGGCCAGTACCGGGGACAGGGCCGAGCAGTACTTC.

The rearrangement uses TRBV2 and TRBJ1-1; TRBD1 is a possible D gene (6 bases). Trimming left V 8 bases short and J 5 bases short, with 15 bases between. This CDR3 spans 13 amino acids. Germline V CDR1 and CDR2: SNHLY, FYNNEI. The DNA for the CDR3 is TGTGCCAGCTTTCGTCAGGGGTTGACTGAAGCTTTCTTT. It translates to CASFRQGLTEAFF. Filled out from reference TRBV2 and TRBJ1-1, the complete variable domain reads EPEVTQTPSHQVTQMGQEVILRCVPISNHLYFYWYRQILGQKVEFLVSFYNNEISEKSEIFDDQFSVERPDGSNFTLKIRSTKLEDSAMYFCASFRQGLTEAFFGQGTRLTVV.

The chain is built from TRBV7-6 and TRBJ1-1, with 7 nucleotides matching TRBD1. The CDR3 has 15 amino acids. CDR1 SGHVS and CDR2 FNYEAQ come from the germline V gene. Trimming cost V 4 bases and J 4 bases; bases outside gene matches: 9. CDR3 nucleotide sequence: TGTGCCAGCAGCTCAGACAGGGTGGGTGGCACTGAAGCTTTCTTT. This sequence encodes CASSSDRVGGTEAFF.

The chain uses TRBV7-2 and TRBJ2-3; D gene uncertain. Germline-derived CDR1 and CDR2 are SGHTA and FQGNSA. V dropped 3 bases and J dropped 0 bases, with 10 bases sitting between them. The CDR3 spans 15 residues. CDR3 in amino acids: CASSFLRGSTDTQYF. CDR3 DNA sequence: TGTGCCAGCAGCTTTTTACGCGGTAGCACAGATACGCAGTATTTT.

The chain uses TRBV7-3 and TRBJ2-5; 12 nucleotides line up with TRBD2. This CDR3 spans 15 amino acids. CDR1 is SGHTA and CDR2 is FQGTGA in the germline V gene. The V gene end was trimmed by 3 bases and the J gene end by 4 bases; junction bases not matched to a gene: 3. CDR3 amino acids: CASSFLAGGIETQYF. Here the CDR3 DNA reads TGTGCCAGCAGCTTCCTAGCGGGGGGGATAGAGACCCAGTACTTC. The full variable domain, its missing parts supplied by reference TRBV7-3 and TRBJ2-5, is GAGVSQTPSNKVTEKGKYVELRCDPISGHTALYWYRQSLGQGPEFLIYFQGTGAADDSGLPNDRFFAVRPEGSVSTLKIQRTERGDSAVYLCASSFLAGGIETQYFGPGTRLLVL.